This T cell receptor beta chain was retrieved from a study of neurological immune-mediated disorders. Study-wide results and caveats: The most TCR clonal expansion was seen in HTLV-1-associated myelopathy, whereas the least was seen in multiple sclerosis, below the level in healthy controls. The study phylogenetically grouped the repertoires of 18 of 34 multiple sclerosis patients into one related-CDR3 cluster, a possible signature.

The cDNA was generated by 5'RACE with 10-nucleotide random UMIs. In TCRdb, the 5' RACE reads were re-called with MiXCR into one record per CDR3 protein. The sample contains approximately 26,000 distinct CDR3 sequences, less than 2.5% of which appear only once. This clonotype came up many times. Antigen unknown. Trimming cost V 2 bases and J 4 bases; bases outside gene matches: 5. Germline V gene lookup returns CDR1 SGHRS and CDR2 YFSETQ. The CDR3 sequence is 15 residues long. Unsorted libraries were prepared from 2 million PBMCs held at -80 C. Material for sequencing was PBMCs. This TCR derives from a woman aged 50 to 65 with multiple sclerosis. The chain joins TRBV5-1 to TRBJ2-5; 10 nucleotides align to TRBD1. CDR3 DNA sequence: TGCGCCAGCAGCTTTGACAGGGGGCTGTCAGAGACCCAGTACTTC. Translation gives CASSFDRGLSETQYF.